This T cell receptor (beta chain) was retrieved from a study of beta chain features in type 1 diabetes. Study in general: No age, gender or cell yield differences were seen between patients and healthy donors. Study-level results: Shorter TCRB CDR3s, moderately but significantly so, were found in Type 1 diabetes patients in all four CD4+ subsets.

The V gene's germline CDR1 is ENHRY and CDR2 SYGVKD. The CDR3 spans 16 residues. This clone has only a few counts. Its target is not known. One junction end disagrees with the germline gene, perhaps due to a read error. Reverse transcription of all isolated RNA meant that expressed TCRB transcripts were sequenced. Some clones are missing from TCRdb's copy, which holds only in-frame ones; the method was immunoSEQ multiplex PCR. The sample records roughly 350,000 clones, over 8.5% being singletons. Source material: central memory CD4+ T cells from blood. The receptor comes from a man in his thirties or forties with type 1 diabetes. V usage is TRBV10-3 and J usage is TRBJ1-2, with TRBD1 matching over 11 bases. The CDR3 is CASSYTRTGGAYGYTF. CDR3 DNA: TGTGCCAGCAGTTACACCCGGACAGGGGGCGCTTATGGCTACACCTTC.